A selection of T cell receptor beta chains follows, all from one sample in a study of technical replicates of blood from a handful of donors. Profiling relied on immunoSEQ multiplex PCR, and the TCRdb table lists in-frame clones only, not all of them. Counted here are about 75,000 clones, around 97% occurring once; the ten biggest clones make up under 0.2%. The sample was T cells isolated from PBMCs. Source of these receptors: a human donor in good health. The CDR3 runs from the conserved cysteine through the conserved F or W. D genes are given only for firm matches. Clone size is not always given. Where it is, it says once, few, many or a class for expanded clones.

V	size	J	D	DNA	CDR3
TRBV28	NA	TRBJ1-6	NA	TGTGCCAGCAGTTTTGGAGTCCTGGGAGTGGGCGCCCTCCACTTT	CASSFGVLGVGALHF
TRBV7-6	NA	TRBJ2-3	NA	TGTGCCAGCAGCTTAGAAGGGGGTATGAATACGCAGTATTTT	CASSLEGGMNTQYF
TRBV10-3	NA	TRBJ2-7	TRBD2	TGTGCCATCAGTGAAGGAGGACTAGCGGGGGCCTACGAGCAGTACTTC	CAISEGGLAGAYEQYF
TRBV10-3	NA	TRBJ1-2	NA	TGTGCCATCAGTGAGTCGTGCCTAGATGGCTACACCTTC	CAISESCLDGYTF
TRBV7-9	NA	TRBJ2-7	TRBD2	TGTGCCAGCAGCCCACCTGTTAGCGGGTTGCTAACCTACGAGCAGTACTTC	CASSPPVSGLLTYEQYF
TRBV2	NA	TRBJ2-7	NA	TGTGCCAGCAGCCCGACAGCCCCACTAAGAGAGCAGTACTTC	CASSPTAPLREQYF
TRBV11-2	NA	TRBJ1-2	NA	TGTGCCAGCAGCCTACAGGGTCTTGGCTACACCTTC	CASSLQGLGYTF
TRBV5-1	NA	TRBJ2-7	NA	TGCGCCAGCAGCTTGTACCCAGAGGAGGCCAACGAGCAGTACTTC	CASSLYPEEANEQYF
TRBV6-5	NA	TRBJ2-7	NA	TGTGCCAGTAAAGGGGCCTTCTCCTCCTACGAGCAGTACTTC	CASKGAFSSYEQYF
TRBV7-6	NA	TRBJ1-1	NA	TGTGCCAGCAGCCAAGGGGGTCCGAACACTGAAGCTTTCTTT	CASSQGGPNTEAFF
TRBV6-6	NA	TRBJ2-1	TRBD1	TGTGCCAGCAGTTCCACCGGGACAGGGTTTTTTGAGCAGTTCTTC	CASSSTGTGFFEQFF
TRBV21-1	once	TRBJ1-1	NA	TGTGCCAGGCTAGACAGGAACACTGAAGCTTTCTTT	CARLDRNTEAFF
TRBV4-1	NA	TRBJ1-4	NA	TGCGCCAGCAGCCAAGTGTCGACAGGTAGTAATGAAAAACTGTTTTTT	CASSQVSTGSNEKLFF
TRBV7-7	NA	TRBJ2-3	NA	TGTGCTAGCAGTTCTAGCTATGGCACAGATACGCAGTATTTT	CASSSSYGTDTQYF
TRBV25-1	NA	TRBJ1-1	NA	TGTGCCAGCGCGCCCTCGGGTTACGGTGAAGCTTTCTTT	CASAPSGYGEAFF
TRBV10-2	once	TRBJ1-5	NA	TGCGCCAGCAGTGACCTAGATACTCAGCCCCAGCATTTT	CASSDLDTQPQHF
TRBV5-4	once	TRBJ2-5	TRBD2	TGTGCCAGCAGAGTGGGCGGGGGGAAAGAGACCCAGTACTTC	CASRVGGGKETQYF
TRBV4-1	NA	TRBJ2-7	NA	TGCGCCAGCAGCCAAGTGCGGCAGGGGCTCAAATACGAGCAGTACTTC	CASSQVRQGLKYEQYF
TRBV2	NA	TRBJ2-2	NA	TGTGCCAGCAGTGCTTCGCGAAAGAACACCGGGGAGCTGTTTTTT	CASSASRKNTGELFF
TRBV6-1	NA	TRBJ2-5	TRBD1	TGTGCCAGCAGGAAGCCGACAGGGAGAGAGACCCAGTACTTC	CASRKPTGRETQYF
TRBV11-3	NA	TRBJ2-7	NA	TGTGCCAGCAGCACCCGGGACAAGACCTACGAGCAGTACTTC	CASSTRDKTYEQYF
TRBV5-1	NA	TRBJ2-7	TRBD1	TGCGCCAGCAGCTTGGGAACGACAGGGTGGCACGAGCAGTACTTC	CASSLGTTGWHEQYF
TRBV7-2	NA	TRBJ2-1	TRBD2	TGTGCCAGCAGTGCCTACGGGACTAGCGCCCACAATGAGCAGTTCTTC	CASSAYGTSAHNEQFF
TRBV5-4	NA	TRBJ2-2	TRBD2	TGTGCCAGCGGGGGCAGCGGGGGGGCCTTCACCGGGGAGCTGTTTTTT	CASGGSGGAFTGELFF
TRBV18	NA	TRBJ2-7	TRBD2	TGTGCCAGCTCACCACCTTTCGAACTAGCGGGAGTCTACTCCTACGAGCAGTACTTC	CASSPPFELAGVYSYEQYF
TRBV7-8	NA	TRBJ1-5	TRBD1	TGTGCCAGCAGCTTAGGGGCAGGGGGCCCTCATCAGCCCCAGCATTTT	CASSLGAGGPHQPQHF
TRBV25-1	once	TRBJ1-4	NA	TGTGCCAGCAGTGAACGACAGACTTTTGGTGGACTGTTTTTT	CASSERQTFGGLFF
TRBV13	NA	TRBJ2-7	TRBD1	TGTGCCAGCAGCTTAGTTGGGACAGGGGGGTACGAGCAGTACTTC	CASSLVGTGGYEQYF
TRBV28	NA	TRBJ1-2	NA	TGTGCCAGCAGTTCTAACTGGTACTATGGCTACACCTTC	CASSSNWYYGYTF
TRBV7-9	NA	TRBJ1-3	TRBD1	TGTGCCAGCAGCAAGGGGACAGTCTCTGGAAACACCATATATTTT	CASSKGTVSGNTIYF
TRBV19	NA	TRBJ1-2	NA	TGTGCCAGTAGTATAGATCTCCATGGCTACACCTTC	CASSIDLHGYTF
TRBV10-3	NA	TRBJ2-7	TRBD2	TGTGCCATCAGGAAGCGGGATTCCTACGAGCAGTACTTC	CAIRKRDSYEQYF
TRBV11-3	once	TRBJ1-2	NA	TGTGCCAGCAGGCCTACGGGGTCCGGCTATGGCTACACCTTC	CASRPTGSGYGYTF
TRBV14	NA	TRBJ2-7	NA	TGTGCCAGCAGCCAAGTCCGGGTCGGGATCTTCACCTACGAGCAGTACTTC	CASSQVRVGIFTYEQYF
TRBV5-6	NA	TRBJ1-1	NA	TGTGCCAGCAGCATCCGCTTAAAAGGGGCTGAAGCTTTCTTT	CASSIRLKGAEAFF
TRBV28	NA	TRBJ1-5	TRBD1	TGTGCCAGCAGTCCCATCGGGACAGGGGATCAGCCCCAGCATTTT	CASSPIGTGDQPQHF
TRBV28	NA	TRBJ2-1	NA	TGTGCCAGCAGTTTGGGGAGCTCCTACAATGAGCAGTTCTTC	CASSLGSSYNEQFF
TRBV5-1	NA	TRBJ2-5	TRBD1	TGCGCCAGCAGCTTGAGAAGGGGACAGGGGGCTGAGGAGACCCAGTACTTC	CASSLRRGQGAEETQYF
TRBV5-1	NA	TRBJ2-7	TRBD2	TGCGCCAGCAGCAGGGGACTAGCGGGGGGGCCCTCTGCATACGAGCAGTACTTC	CASSRGLAGGPSAYEQYF
TRBV6-5	NA	TRBJ2-5	NA	TGTGCCAGCAGTTATTCGGGCAGCGGCTCCCAAGAGACCCAGTACTTC	CASSYSGSGSQETQYF
TRBV6-1	NA	TRBJ2-7	TRBD1	TGTGCCAGTTCCGGGACAGAGAGCTCCTACGAGCAGTACTTC	CASSGTESSYEQYF
TRBV25-1	NA	TRBJ1-5	TRBD1	TGTGCCAGCAGTCCCGGGACAGGGGGACCCAATCAGCCCCAGCATTTT	CASSPGTGGPNQPQHF
TRBV6-5	NA	TRBJ1-2	NA	TGTGCCAGCCTGAGTTGGAACGGGAACTATGGCTACACCTTC	CASLSWNGNYGYTF
TRBV6-1	NA	TRBJ1-1	NA	TGTGCCAGCAGTGAAGTGACAGCACCTGAAGCTTTCTTT	CASSEVTAPEAFF
TRBV5-5	NA	TRBJ2-5	TRBD1	TGTGCCAGCAGCTTGAGGGGACAGGTTGGGGAACCCCAAGAGACCCAGTACTTC	CASSLRGQVGEPQETQYF
TRBV30	NA	TRBJ1-3	TRBD1	TGTGCCTGGAGTGGACAGGGGCTGACTGGAAACACCATATATTTT	CAWSGQGLTGNTIYF